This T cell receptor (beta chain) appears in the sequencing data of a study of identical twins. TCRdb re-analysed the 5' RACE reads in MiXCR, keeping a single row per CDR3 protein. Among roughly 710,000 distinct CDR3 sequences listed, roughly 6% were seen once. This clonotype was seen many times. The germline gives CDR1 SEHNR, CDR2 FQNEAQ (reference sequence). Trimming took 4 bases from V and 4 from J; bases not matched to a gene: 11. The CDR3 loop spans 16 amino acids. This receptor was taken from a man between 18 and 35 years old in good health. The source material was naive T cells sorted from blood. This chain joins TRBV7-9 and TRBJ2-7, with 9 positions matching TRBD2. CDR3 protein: CASSSGGLAGFYEQYF. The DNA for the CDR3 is TGTGCCAGCAGCTCCGGTGGGCTAGCGGGATTTTACGAGCAGTACTTC.